Below, one TCR beta chain is given with its context. The sample is drawn from a study of blood T cell repertoires in COVID-19. Study at large: Samples representing acute and convalescent COVID-19 were sourced from the United States, Italy and Spain. Sources were T cells, B-cell-depleted T cells, or PBMCs; the material itself was cDNA or gDNA.

In the study's own analysis: Quantification of nucleated cells was approximated via reference gene primer amplification. Here immunoSEQ multiplex PCR was the method, and the copy in TCRdb shows in-frame clones only, minus some. D and trimming come from the DNA, and the V and J calls and clone size come from that table. The sample shows 100,000 to 150,000 clones, roughly 72% of them seen only once. Enrolled during active infection, Seattle patients were then followed longitudinally. Trimming took 2 bases from V and 8 from J; bases not matched to a gene: 4. The CDR3 has 14 amino acids. Germline CDR1 is MNHEY and CDR2 is SMNVEV (reference sequence).

The genes are TRBV27 and TRBJ1-2; 11 nucleotides line up with TRBD1. This clonotype originated in a man older than 75 with COVID-19, enrolled during active disease. Source material: peripheral blood. In DNA form, the CDR3 reads TGTGCCAGCAGTTTAAAGGGACAGGGGGTGGGCTACACCTTC. This codes for CASSLKGQGVGYTF.